Listed below are T cell receptor beta chains from one sample, sequenced in a study of response to subunit inactivated influenza vaccine. MiXCR was run by TCRdb on the RT-PCR reads, yielding one entry per CDR3 protein. Counted here are 700,000 to 800,000 distinct CDR3 sequences, about a fifth occurring once; the ten biggest clones make up roughly a tenth. The starting material was PBMCs from blood, obtained about 5 days after vaccination. The receptors originated from a man in his forties or fifties who received an inactivated influenza vaccine. Both conserved end residues are trimmed from each CDR3. Size tells how often a clone was seen (once, few, many) or the class of an expanded clone, and some rows leave it out.

clone_size | v_call | cdr3_aa
few | TRBV4-2 | ASSLDRKDNEKLF
NA | TRBV4-2 | ASRQGHGYT
many | TRBV20-1 | SARTKRVSGYT
many | TRBV29-1 | SVETTGIYTEAF
few | TRBV5-1 | ASSLLEVSNTEAF
NA | TRBV19 | ASSRTALSTDTQY
NA | TRBV20-1 | SALASGGRQETQY
once | TRBV20-1 | SAGGLINQPQH
NA | TRBV20-1 | SAPRGGNEQF
NA | TRBV11-2 | ASSPRIGGVYNEQF
few | TRBV7-3 | ASSLGTGTNTEAF
few | TRBV7-2 | ASSVGVIQDEQY
few | TRBV20-1 | SARSPSGPYEQY
few | TRBV13 | ASNQRESSDTQY
few | TRBV4-3 | ASSRGAGGANVLT
few | TRBV24-1 | ATSEAETQY
NA | TRBV7-2 | ASSLGGVYQETQY
few | TRBV4-2 | ASSQESRGPSYEQY
NA | TRBV5-1 | ASSLARAAGSPIRYEQY
few | TRBV20-1 | SALLSYEQY
few | TRBV6-5 | ASSHTGFSGYT
few | TRBV10-3 | AISESVGELF
NA | TRBV1 | FCGQAASGRDRTDTQY
NA | TRBV3-1 | ASSQFGSEDTQY
few | TRBV7-2 | ASSTGLVTDTQY
few | TRBV7-8 | ASSPPTGAYEQY
NA | TRBV5-6 | ASSLARNTIY
NA | TRBV20-1 | SARGQRGIIDEQF
few | TRBV6-5 | ASSYRREGRGEQF
NA | TRBV28 | ASSRLTYEQY
NA | TRBV20-1 | SAKAGQETQY
NA | TRBV7-2 | ASSRDSFSYEQY
NA | TRBV5-1 | ASSPHRGTSNTGELF
few | TRBV10-3 | AIGLRDTEAF
NA | TRBV19 | ASRGVQEF